The clone carrying this T cell receptor beta chain was picked up many times. Its specificity is not known. The entry originates in a study of T cells in Graves' hyperthyroidism and ophthalmopathy. From RNA transcripts, TCR beta CDR3 regions were amplified. During a first-round RT-PCR of the TCR CDR3, the HTBI primer set was used. TCRdb re-derived calls from the multiplex PCR reads in MiXCR, one entry per CDR3 protein. The table includes 370,000 or so distinct CDR3 sequences, around an eighth detected once. General study findings and limits: Most clonotypes expanded in thyroid above 0.001 were likewise present in blood. A model of 13 V-J features distinguished ophthalmopathy from stable hyperthyroidism.

This CDR3 comprises 16 residues. The V gene lost 5 bases and the J gene lost 5 bases, with 18 bases spanning the gap. The chain joins TRBV12-3 or TRBV12-4 to TRBJ2-2; the D is unclear. This clonotype was sampled from a man aged 25-45 years with Graves' hyperthyroidism that later progressed to Graves' ophthalmopathy. The sequencing sample was made of blood. Here the CDR3 DNA reads TGTGCCAGCAGTACCCAAACAGTTTTGGGGACCGGGGAGCTGTTTTTT. It codes for CASSTQTVLGTGELFF.